The present T cell receptor beta chain was sequenced within a study of blood T cells in healthy people across ages. This clonotype was picked up a small number of times. The CDR3 extends over 15 amino acids. Trimming stripped 10 bases from V and 0 bases from J, with 16 bases between. CDR1 and CDR2 from the germline V gene are MNHEY and SVGAGI. Primers used in a second PCR of roughly 6 to 12 cycles were a sample-barcoded 5' primer and a J-beta primer mix. TCRdb redid the calling of the 5' RACE reads with MiXCR, one entry per CDR3 protein. The table shows around 800,000 distinct CDR3 sequences, with around 24% occurring only once. This sample also belongs to another study, concerning T cells of mothers and their children. As that study records: Mother-child pairs who were related displayed a slightly higher overlap than unrelated pairs, a difference that was non-significant.

The sample comprised blood. The origin of this receptor is a boy younger than 18 in good health. The chain couples TRBV6-5 to TRBJ1-3, with TRBD1 as a possible D gene (5 bases). CDR3: CATKRGGSSGNTIYF. CDR3 coding DNA: TGTGCCACCAAAAGGGGAGGGAGCTCTGGAAACACCATATATTTT.